Listed below are T cell receptor beta chains from one sample, sequenced in a study of T cells in Graves' hyperthyroidism and ophthalmopathy. One entry per CDR3 protein, called by TCRdb with MiXCR from the multiplex PCR reads. The data contain roughly 350,000 distinct CDR3 sequences, 14% of them singletons. The sequencing input was blood. The receptor source for this set is a woman aged 30 to 39 with Graves' hyperthyroidism. Both conserved end residues are part of each CDR3. Each record gives: clone size, J gene, D gene, V gene, CDR3 DNA, CDR3 protein. A D gene is named only where the DNA matches it firmly. The size entry is marked missing in some rows and otherwise reads once, few, many or a size class.

clone size: .; J gene: TRBJ1-2; D gene: TRBD1; V gene: TRBV13; CDR3 DNA: TGTGCCAGCAGCTTCCCAACTCCGGGACAGGGCCCCTATGGCTACACCTTC; CDR3 protein: CASSFPTPGQGPYGYTF
clone size: few; J gene: TRBJ2-3; D gene: .; V gene: TRBV7-3; CDR3 DNA: TGTGCCAGCAGCTTAGGCGGGAAGGCAGATACGCAGTATTTT; CDR3 protein: CASSLGGKADTQYF
clone size: few; J gene: TRBJ2-2; D gene: .; V gene: TRBV28; CDR3 DNA: TGTGCCAGCAGACCCGATGAAGCCGGGGTAAAGGTCACCGGGGAGCTGTTTTTT; CDR3 protein: CASRPDEAGVKVTGELFF
clone size: many; J gene: TRBJ2-7; D gene: .; V gene: TRBV12-3/TRBV12-4; CDR3 DNA: TGTGCCAGCAGTTTATTCCGGTTCGAGCAGTACTTC; CDR3 protein: CASSLFRFEQYF
clone size: many; J gene: TRBJ2-5; D gene: .; V gene: TRBV29-1; CDR3 DNA: TGCAGCGTTGACTTCCAAGAGACCCAGTACTTC; CDR3 protein: CSVDFQETQYF
clone size: .; J gene: TRBJ1-2; D gene: TRBD1; V gene: TRBV28; CDR3 DNA: TGTGCCGGCAGTCTAGCGACAGGGACGGGCTACACCTTC; CDR3 protein: CAGSLATGTGYTF
clone size: many; J gene: TRBJ2-7; D gene: .; V gene: TRBV11-2; CDR3 DNA: TGTGCCAGCAGCCAACATGACTCCCCGAGATACTACGAGCAGTACTTC; CDR3 protein: CASSQHDSPRYYEQYF
clone size: few; J gene: TRBJ2-2; D gene: .; V gene: TRBV10-3; CDR3 DNA: TGTGCCATCAGTGAGCCCCTAGGAGGGGCCGGGGAGCTGTTTTTT; CDR3 protein: CAISEPLGGAGELFF
clone size: few; J gene: TRBJ2-7; D gene: TRBD2; V gene: TRBV7-6; CDR3 DNA: TGTGCCAGCAGCTCCCTTAGCGGGAAGGGGTACGAGCAGTACTTC; CDR3 protein: CASSSLSGKGYEQYF
clone size: .; J gene: TRBJ1-2; D gene: .; V gene: TRBV14; CDR3 DNA: TGTGCCAGCAGCCCAAGGGGTCTGCAGAACTATGGCTACACCTTC; CDR3 protein: CASSPRGLQNYGYTF
clone size: few; J gene: TRBJ2-1; D gene: .; V gene: TRBV6-4; CDR3 DNA: TGTGCCAGCAGTGAAGAAGCGGCCTCCTACAATGAGCAGTTCTTC; CDR3 protein: CASSEEAASYNEQFF
clone size: many; J gene: TRBJ2-5; D gene: TRBD1; V gene: TRBV11-2; CDR3 DNA: TGTGCCAGCAGCTACCGCCCCGACAGGGGAGGAGAGACCCAGTACTTC; CDR3 protein: CASSYRPDRGGETQYF
clone size: many; J gene: TRBJ2-6; D gene: TRBD2; V gene: TRBV28; CDR3 DNA: TGTGCCAGCAGTTTAAGCGGGGCAGGCAGCGTCCTGACTTTC; CDR3 protein: CASSLSGAGSVLTF
clone size: many; J gene: TRBJ2-6; D gene: .; V gene: TRBV6-1; CDR3 DNA: TGTGCCAGCAGTGCCTCCGGACGCCCTGGGGCCAACGTCCTGACTTTC; CDR3 protein: CASSASGRPGANVLTF
clone size: few; J gene: TRBJ2-7; D gene: TRBD1; V gene: TRBV27; CDR3 DNA: TGTGCCAGCAGTTTAAGGGACAGGGATTATGAGCAGTACTTC; CDR3 protein: CASSLRDRDYEQYF
clone size: .; J gene: TRBJ1-1; D gene: .; V gene: TRBV7-9; CDR3 DNA: TGTGCCAGCAGCCACCCCGGAACTCTGAACACTGAAGCTTTCTTT; CDR3 protein: CASSHPGTLNTEAFF
clone size: many; J gene: TRBJ2-1; D gene: .; V gene: TRBV20-1; CDR3 DNA: TGCAGTGCTCCTAGGGCTAGTTACAACAATGAGCAGTTCTTC; CDR3 protein: CSAPRASYNNEQFF
clone size: few; J gene: TRBJ2-5; D gene: .; V gene: TRBV6-2/TRBV6-3; CDR3 DNA: TGTGCCAGCAGCCCTCTTGGGAGGAAGGAGACCCAGTACTTC; CDR3 protein: CASSPLGRKETQYF
clone size: .; J gene: TRBJ2-1; D gene: .; V gene: TRBV5-6; CDR3 DNA: TGTGCCAGCAGCCAGAGCGGAGGCTACAATGAGCAGTTCTTC; CDR3 protein: CASSQSGGYNEQFF
clone size: few; J gene: TRBJ2-1; D gene: .; V gene: TRBV3-1; CDR3 DNA: TGTGCCAGCAGCCAGCGAGCGGGTTCCTTCCATGAGCAGTTCTTC; CDR3 protein: CASSQRAGSFHEQFF
clone size: few; J gene: TRBJ2-2; D gene: TRBD2; V gene: TRBV24-1; CDR3 DNA: TGTGCCACCAGTGATTGGACTAGCGGGGCCGGGGAGCTGTTTTTT; CDR3 protein: CATSDWTSGAGELFF
clone size: many; J gene: TRBJ1-1; D gene: .; V gene: TRBV18; CDR3 DNA: TGTGCCAGCTCATTCGACAAGCGGACCCTAATCGGTGAAGCTTTCTTT; CDR3 protein: CASSFDKRTLIGEAFF
clone size: many; J gene: TRBJ2-7; D gene: .; V gene: TRBV5-5; CDR3 DNA: TGTTCCAGCAGCTTGAGTTCGACAGAGTCCTACGAGCAGTACTTC; CDR3 protein: CSSSLSSTESYEQYF
clone size: many; J gene: TRBJ2-7; D gene: TRBD1; V gene: TRBV30; CDR3 DNA: TGTGCCTGCAGTGGGGGACAGGCGCTCTACGAGCAGTACTTC; CDR3 protein: CACSGGQALYEQYF
clone size: few; J gene: TRBJ2-2; D gene: TRBD1; V gene: TRBV6-2/TRBV6-3; CDR3 DNA: TGTGCCAGCAGGACGACAGGGACCGGGGAGCTGTTTTTT; CDR3 protein: CASRTTGTGELFF
clone size: many; J gene: TRBJ2-7; D gene: .; V gene: TRBV28; CDR3 DNA: TGTGCCAGCAGTTTATCGACCCTCCCGTACGAGCAGTACTTC; CDR3 protein: CASSLSTLPYEQYF
clone size: .; J gene: TRBJ2-7; D gene: TRBD2; V gene: TRBV6-1; CDR3 DNA: TGTGCCAGCGCGGGACTAGCGGGAGTTGGCCACGAGCAGTACTTC; CDR3 protein: CASAGLAGVGHEQYF